A single sample is the source of the 7 T cell receptor beta chains below, sequenced in a study of cytomegalovirus exposure and HLA in healthy donors. Use of 60 Vbeta and 13 Jbeta primers characterized the PCR. Profiled with immunoSEQ multiplex PCR; TCRdb holds only in-frame clones, not every one. The sample records about 130,000 clones, 60% to 80% being singletons. Material: PBMCs. These receptors all stem from a male donor in good health and CMV-seronegative.

Details on this clone: The sample carries other DNA sequences with the same CDR3. This chain joins TRBV6-5 and TRBJ2-5, with D perhaps matching TRBD1 (6 bases). Germline assignment: CDR1 MNHEY and CDR2 SVGAGI. V lost 6 bases to trimming and J lost 2 bases, with 10 bases between them. The CDR3 is made up of 13 amino acids. CDR3 in DNA: TGTGCCAGCAGCCGGACAGTACAAGAGACCCAGTACTTC. Amino acids: CASSRTVQETQYF.

The chain carries TRBV27 and TRBJ2-1, with 8 bases aligning to TRBD2. This CDR3 is built from 14 residues. After removal of 3 bases from V and 8 bases from J, the junction contained 6 bases not matched to a gene. Germline assignment: CDR1 MNHEY and CDR2 SMNVEV (reference sequence). The CDR3 nucleotides are TGTGCCAGCAGTTTGCGGGGGGCCGGGGATGAGCAGTTCTTC. This gives the protein CASSLRGAGDEQFF.

The V gene is TRBV6-5, the J gene TRBJ1-1; no clear D gene. CDR3 length: 13 residues. V lost 10 bases, J lost 0 bases, and 12 bases lay in between. Germline V gene lookup returns CDR1 MNHEY and CDR2 SVGAGI. CDR3 nucleotides: TGTGCCATCGGGAGCCCAATGAACACTGAAGCTTTCTTT. Translating it yields CAIGSPMNTEAFF.

CDR3 nucleotide sequence: TGTGCCAGCAGCCAACGAGGACTTGAAGATACGCAGTATTTT. The encoded protein is CASSQRGLEDTQYF. The V gene is TRBV4-2, the J gene TRBJ2-3; TRBD2 is a possible D gene (5 bases). V was shortened by 2 bases and J by 5 bases, with 11 bases between the two germline ends. Germline V gene lookup returns CDR1 LGHNA and CDR2 YNFKEQ. The CDR3 contains 14 residues.

The chain carries TRBV19 and TRBJ2-7; 8 nucleotides match TRBD1. The CDR3 runs to 14 residues. Germline CDR1 is LNHDA and CDR2 is SQIVND (reference sequence). V shed 6 bases and J 7 bases; nucleotides not matched to a gene: 11. The chain's CDR3 is CASSREQGGLEQYF. The CDR3 DNA reads as TGTGCCAGTAGCCGAGAACAGGGGGGATTGGAGCAGTACTTC. Variable domain in full (rest from reference TRBV19 and TRBJ2-7): DGGITQSPKYLFRKEGQNVTLSCEQNLNHDAMYWYRQDPGQGLRLIYYSQIVNDFQKGDIAEGYSVSREKKESFPLTVTSAQKNPTAFYLCASSREQGGLEQYFGPGTRLTVT.

This sequence joins TRBV7-2 and TRBJ2-6, with D uncertain. Per the germline V gene, CDR1 is SGHTA and CDR2 is FQGNSA. The germline V and J ends were trimmed by 2 bases and 1 base, with 9 bases remaining between them. The CDR3 runs 16 residues. The CDR3 spells CASSLSPGSGANVLTF. The CDR3 DNA reads as TGTGCCAGCAGCTTAAGTCCAGGATCTGGGGCCAACGTCCTGACTTTC.

V is TRBV15 and J is TRBJ2-1; D may be TRBD2 (6 bases). Germline CDR1 is LNHNV and CDR2 is YYDKDF (reference sequence). The ends were cut back, 5 bases at V and 4 bases at J, with 12 bases in the middle. The CDR3 runs to 14 residues. CDR3 sequence: CATSVSRGYNEQFF. The CDR3 DNA reads as TGTGCCACCAGCGTTAGCCGGGGGTACAATGAGCAGTTCTTC.